The 26 T cell receptor beta chains below were found in one sample sequenced in a study of blood T cell repertoires in COVID-19. The protocol was immunoSEQ multiplex PCR, while the TCRdb copy is restricted to in-frame clones and leaves out a portion. The table has fewer than 350,000 clones, over 75% seen once. The sample was peripheral blood. These receptors originate from a human donor in a cohort sampled during active COVID-19.

The chain carries TRBV21-1 and TRBJ1-2; the table's D call of TRBD1 was not tested on the DNA. TRBV21-1 is labeled a pseudogene. The CDR3 consists of 16 residues. The CDR3 spells CASSKDAGQGEWGYTF. CDR3 sequence (DNA): TGTGCCAGCAGCAAAGACGCGGGACAGGGGGAATGGGGCTACACCTTC.

The chain couples TRBV5-1 to TRBJ1-6; possibly TRBD1 for D (6 bases). The CDR3 totals 16 residues. The V end was cut by 0 bases, the J end by 7 bases, with 14 bases between. Germline CDR1 reads SGHRS; CDR2 reads YFSETQ. DNA of the CDR3: TGCGCCAGCAGCTTGGCCGCAGGGGCTGGGAATTCACCCCTCCACTTT. Translating it yields CASSLAAGAGNSPLHF.

This clone has just one count. The chain carries TRBV9 and TRBJ1-1; 7 bases are a match to TRBD1. J gave up 8 bases and V 0 bases, and 7 bases lay outside the gene matches. CDR1 SGDLS and CDR2 YYNGEE come from the germline V gene. This CDR3 contains 14 residues. This CDR3 is CASSVGNRGREAFF. The CDR3 coding sequence is TGTGCCAGCAGCGTAGGAAACAGGGGCCGGGAAGCTTTCTTT.

The chain uses TRBV9 and TRBJ1-1; D is unresolved. Between the trimmed V and J ends, which lost 4 bases and 2 bases, there was a span of 15 bases. Germline CDR1 and CDR2: SGDLS and YYNGEE. The CDR3 has 15 residues. CDR3 DNA sequence: TGTGCCAGCAGCACCGTCGGCCAGACAAACACTGAAGCTTTCTTT. Translating it yields CASSTVGQTNTEAFF.

CDR3 in DNA: TGTGCCAGTAGTAGCCAGGGGAACTACGAGCAGTACTTC. Protein product: CASSSQGNYEQYF. The rearrangement joins TRBV19 to TRBJ2-7, with D perhaps matching TRBD1 (6 bases). The CDR3 has 13 amino acids. Germline V gene data show CDR1 as LNHDA and CDR2 as SQIVND (reference sequence). The V end was cut by 4 bases, the J end by 3 bases, with 10 bases between.

CDR3 DNA sequence: TGTGCCAGCAGCGTAGCCGAGGAAGGCTACACCTTC. It encodes CASSVAEEGYTF. This chain uses TRBV9 with TRBJ1-2; no clear D gene. V was pared by 0 bases and J by 8 bases, with 8 bases between. CDR1 and CDR2 (germline): SGDLS, YYNGEE. CDR3 size: 12 residues. Full variable domain (remainder filled in from reference TRBV9 and TRBJ1-2): DSGVTQTPKHLITATGQRVTLRCSPRSGDLSVYWYQQSLDQGLQFLIQYYNGEERAKGNILERFSAQQFPDLHSELNLSSLELGDSALYFCASSVAEEGYTFGSGTRLTVV.

The V gene is TRBV7-2, the J gene TRBJ2-7, with D possibly matching TRBD2 (7 bases). The CDR3 covers 14 residues. V was clipped by 5 bases and J by 0 bases, with 11 bases between them. Germline CDR1 is SGHTA and CDR2 is FQGNSA. CDR3 protein: CASSEGGGSYEQYF. The CDR3 nucleotides read TGTGCCAGCAGCGAAGGGGGGGGCTCCTACGAGCAGTACTTC.

In this sample, this clone turned up a few times. CDR3 bases: TGCGCCAGCAGCTCGGACTCCAATGAGCAGTTCTTC. It translates to CASSSDSNEQFF. The V call is TRBV23-1, the J call TRBJ2-1; D possibly corresponds to TRBD2 (5 bases). TRBV23-1 is an ORF; its function is uncertain. Trimming stripped 6 bases from V and 6 bases from J, with 9 bases between. The CDR3 length is 12 residues.

The chain links TRBV7-9 to TRBJ2-7, with a weak D call TRBD1 (6 bases). Germline V gene lookup returns CDR1 SEHNR and CDR2 FQNEAQ (reference sequence). Trimming took off 5 bases at V and 5 bases at J, with 16 bases between the two ends. This CDR3 spans 14 amino acids. The CDR3 protein is CASSTAGTSNEQYF. CDR3 DNA: TGTGCCAGCAGCACAGCCGGGACATCAAACGAGCAGTACTTC. The variable domain in full, completed from reference TRBV7-9 and TRBJ2-7, reads DTGVSQNPRHKITKRGQNVTFRCDPISEHNRLYWYRQTLGQGPEFLTYFQNEAQLEKSRLLSDRFSAERPKGSFSTLEIQRTEQGDSAMYLCASSTAGTSNEQYFGPGTRLTVT.

This chain uses TRBV7-8 with TRBJ2-2, with TRBD1 matching over 9 bases. J gave up 4 bases and V 5 bases, and 5 bases lay outside the gene matches. CDR3 length: 15 amino acids. CDR1 is SGHVS and CDR2 is FQNEAQ in the germline V gene. The CDR3 loop reads CASSPGQGLTGELFF. The CDR3 DNA sequence: TGTGCCAGCAGCCCAGGACAGGGGCTCACCGGGGAGCTGTTTTTT.

The chain carries TRBV6-1 and TRBJ1-1, with 7 bases that match TRBD1. This CDR3 spans 14 amino acids. The germline gives CDR1 MNHNS, CDR2 SASEGT. V lost 3 bases to trimming and J lost 6 bases; unmatched junction nucleotides: 7. Written as DNA, the CDR3 is TGTGCCAGCAGTGAGCTTAGGGGGCGGTCTGAAGCTTTCTTT. Protein product: CASSELRGRSEAFF.

This clone has a count of ten or more. This rearrangement joins TRBV5-6 to TRBJ2-2; D possibly corresponds to TRBD2 (5 bases). This CDR3 comprises 13 residues. Per the germline V gene, CDR1 is SGHDT and CDR2 is YYEEEE. The V and J ends lost 4 bases and 8 bases respectively, with 12 bases between them. CDR3 sequence reads: CASSPTSSGELFF. The DNA for the CDR3 is TGTGCCAGCAGCCCTACTAGTTCAGGGGAGCTGTTTTTT.

This chain connects TRBV5-1 to TRBJ2-1, with 7 bases lining up with TRBD1. J was trimmed by 3 bases and V by 7 bases; bases with no gene match: 13. The CDR3 sequence is 16 residues long. The germline V gene encodes CDR1 SGHRS and CDR2 YFSETQ. The CDR3, as DNA: TGCGCCAGCCGCGGCGGGCAGGGGGAGTTCTACAATGAGCAGTTCTTC. The encoded protein is CASRGGQGEFYNEQFF.

The chain is built from TRBV2 and TRBJ1-6; 9 bases are shared with TRBD1. CDR3 length: 14 amino acids. Losses at the gene ends were 4 bases for V and 9 bases for J; bases not matched to a gene: 4. Germline V lookup: CDR1 SNHLY, CDR2 FYNNEI. CDR3 DNA: TGTGCCAGCAGTGGGGGACAGGGACCTTCACCCCTCCACTTT. Its translation is CASSGGQGPSPLHF.

This clone was seen a few times. This chain links TRBV14 with TRBJ2-7, with TRBD1 identical over 7 bases. Trimming took 5 bases from V and 2 from J; bases not matched to a gene: 3. CDR1 and CDR2 (germline): SGHDN, FVKESK. The CDR3 is 13 residues long. CDR3 in DNA: TGTGCCAGCAGCATGGGACAGACCTACGAGCAGTACTTC. Amino acids: CASSMGQTYEQYF.

J is TRBJ2-4 and V is TRBV1; TRBD1 is the table's D call, not checked against the DNA. TRBV1 is marked as a pseudogene. This CDR3 comprises 15 residues. The CDR3 sequence is CTRERQGWAKNIQYF. CDR3 nucleotides: TGCACCAGGGAGAGACAGGGATGGGCCAAAAACATTCAGTACTTC.

This chain links TRBV12-3 or TRBV12-4 with TRBJ1-3; weak D call: TRBD1 (5 bases). V lost 6 bases and J 11 bases, leaving 17 bases between the germline ends. The CDR3 covers 13 residues. As DNA, the CDR3 is TGTGCCAGCAGCCGCATCCAGGGATTTCCCATATATTTT. Translation gives CASSRIQGFPIYF.

The rearrangement uses TRBV27 and TRBJ2-7; 11 bases are shared with TRBD2. This CDR3 is 16 amino acids long. The V gene end was trimmed by 5 bases and the J gene end by 6 bases; junction bases not matched to a gene: 12. Per germline, CDR1 MNHEY and CDR2 SMNVEV (reference sequence). The CDR3 bases are TGTGCCAGCAGTCGCTCGACGACTAGCGGGGACTCCGAGCAGTACTTC. The encoded protein is CASSRSTTSGDSEQYF.

The chain joins TRBV7-2 to TRBJ2-1; a possible D gene is TRBD2 (6 bases). V lost 1 base and J lost 9, with 16 bases in between. Germline V lookup: CDR1 SGHTA, CDR2 FQGNSA. This CDR3 region has 15 residues. CDR3 loop: CASSLGLARVGEQFF. Written as DNA, the CDR3 is TGTGCCAGCAGCTTAGGCCTAGCGAGAGTCGGTGAGCAGTTCTTC.

J is TRBJ2-3 and V is TRBV19, with 8 bases fitting TRBD2. CDR3 length: 14 residues. The V gene's germline CDR1 is LNHDA and CDR2 SQIVND (reference sequence). With V trimmed by 6 bases and J by 1 base, 3 bases remained unmatched. The CDR3 here is CASSLGRGTDTQYF. CDR3 DNA: TGTGCCAGTAGCCTCGGGAGGGGCACAGATACGCAGTATTTT.

A remark on this clone: In the same sample, other DNA sequences code for this CDR3. The rearrangement links TRBV2 to TRBJ2-3; 9 bases fit TRBD1. Germline assignment: CDR1 SNHLY and CDR2 FYNNEI. CDR3 size: 14 residues. With V trimmed by 6 bases and J by 4 bases, 5 bases remained unmatched. Here the CDR3 DNA reads TGTGCCAGCAGGATGACAGGGGGGGCAGATACGCAGTATTTT. Translation: CASRMTGGADTQYF.

The chain links TRBV7-8 to TRBJ1-3; 10 bases match TRBD1. The CDR3 extends over 14 amino acids. Germline trimming cut 7 bases from V and 7 bases from J; bases unmatched to any gene: 7. Germline CDR1 and CDR2: SGHVS and FQNEAQ. CDR3 nucleotides: TGTGCCAGCACCCGGGACAGGGGTAGGAACACCATATATTTT. It specifies CASTRDRGRNTIYF. The whole variable domain, remainder taken from reference TRBV7-8 and TRBJ1-3, is GAGVSQSPRYKVAKRGQDVALRCDPISGHVSLFWYQQALGQGPEFLTYFQNEAQLDKSGLPSDRFFAERPEGSVSTLKIQRTQQEDSAVYLCASTRDRGRNTIYFGEGSWLTVV.

This clone was counted a single time. The chain has TRBV4-1 and TRBJ2-1, with a tentative D call TRBD1 (5 bases). Germline assignment: CDR1 MGHRA and CDR2 YSYEKL. V lost 0 bases to trimming and J lost 12 bases, with 15 bases between them. The CDR3 consists of 14 residues. The CDR3 DNA follows: TGCGCCAGCAGCCAAGAAGGGGAAGGTCAAGGGCAGTTCTTC. Amino acid sequence: CASSQEGEGQGQFF.

This sequence joins TRBV11-1 and TRBJ1-4; D is unresolved. Trimming stripped 5 bases from V and 0 bases from J, with 7 bases between. CDR1 and CDR2 (germline): SGHAT, FQDESV (reference sequence). This CDR3 comprises 14 residues. The CDR3 nucleotides read TGTGCCAGCAGCCTGAGAGCAACTAATGAAAAACTGTTTTTT. Translation: CASSLRATNEKLFF.

The J gene is TRBJ1-3, the V gene TRBV9; tentative D call: TRBD1 (6 bases). Germline assignment: CDR1 SGDLS and CDR2 YYNGEE. The CDR3 runs 16 residues. The V end was cut by 0 bases, the J end by 3 bases, with 13 bases between. CDR3 sequence (DNA): TGTGCCAGCAGCGTAGCTACAGGGCTTGGTGGAAACACCATATATTTT. Translated, it gives CASSVATGLGGNTIYF.

V gene TRBV5-4 combines with J gene TRBJ2-5; D unresolved. The CDR3 extends over 14 amino acids. The germline V gene encodes CDR1 SGHNT and CDR2 YYREEE (reference sequence). The V end was cut by 3 bases, the J end by 2 bases, with 11 bases between. The CDR3 bases are TGTGCCAGCAGCTGGCCAGGCCCACAAGAGACCCAGTACTTC. Amino acids: CASSWPGPQETQYF.